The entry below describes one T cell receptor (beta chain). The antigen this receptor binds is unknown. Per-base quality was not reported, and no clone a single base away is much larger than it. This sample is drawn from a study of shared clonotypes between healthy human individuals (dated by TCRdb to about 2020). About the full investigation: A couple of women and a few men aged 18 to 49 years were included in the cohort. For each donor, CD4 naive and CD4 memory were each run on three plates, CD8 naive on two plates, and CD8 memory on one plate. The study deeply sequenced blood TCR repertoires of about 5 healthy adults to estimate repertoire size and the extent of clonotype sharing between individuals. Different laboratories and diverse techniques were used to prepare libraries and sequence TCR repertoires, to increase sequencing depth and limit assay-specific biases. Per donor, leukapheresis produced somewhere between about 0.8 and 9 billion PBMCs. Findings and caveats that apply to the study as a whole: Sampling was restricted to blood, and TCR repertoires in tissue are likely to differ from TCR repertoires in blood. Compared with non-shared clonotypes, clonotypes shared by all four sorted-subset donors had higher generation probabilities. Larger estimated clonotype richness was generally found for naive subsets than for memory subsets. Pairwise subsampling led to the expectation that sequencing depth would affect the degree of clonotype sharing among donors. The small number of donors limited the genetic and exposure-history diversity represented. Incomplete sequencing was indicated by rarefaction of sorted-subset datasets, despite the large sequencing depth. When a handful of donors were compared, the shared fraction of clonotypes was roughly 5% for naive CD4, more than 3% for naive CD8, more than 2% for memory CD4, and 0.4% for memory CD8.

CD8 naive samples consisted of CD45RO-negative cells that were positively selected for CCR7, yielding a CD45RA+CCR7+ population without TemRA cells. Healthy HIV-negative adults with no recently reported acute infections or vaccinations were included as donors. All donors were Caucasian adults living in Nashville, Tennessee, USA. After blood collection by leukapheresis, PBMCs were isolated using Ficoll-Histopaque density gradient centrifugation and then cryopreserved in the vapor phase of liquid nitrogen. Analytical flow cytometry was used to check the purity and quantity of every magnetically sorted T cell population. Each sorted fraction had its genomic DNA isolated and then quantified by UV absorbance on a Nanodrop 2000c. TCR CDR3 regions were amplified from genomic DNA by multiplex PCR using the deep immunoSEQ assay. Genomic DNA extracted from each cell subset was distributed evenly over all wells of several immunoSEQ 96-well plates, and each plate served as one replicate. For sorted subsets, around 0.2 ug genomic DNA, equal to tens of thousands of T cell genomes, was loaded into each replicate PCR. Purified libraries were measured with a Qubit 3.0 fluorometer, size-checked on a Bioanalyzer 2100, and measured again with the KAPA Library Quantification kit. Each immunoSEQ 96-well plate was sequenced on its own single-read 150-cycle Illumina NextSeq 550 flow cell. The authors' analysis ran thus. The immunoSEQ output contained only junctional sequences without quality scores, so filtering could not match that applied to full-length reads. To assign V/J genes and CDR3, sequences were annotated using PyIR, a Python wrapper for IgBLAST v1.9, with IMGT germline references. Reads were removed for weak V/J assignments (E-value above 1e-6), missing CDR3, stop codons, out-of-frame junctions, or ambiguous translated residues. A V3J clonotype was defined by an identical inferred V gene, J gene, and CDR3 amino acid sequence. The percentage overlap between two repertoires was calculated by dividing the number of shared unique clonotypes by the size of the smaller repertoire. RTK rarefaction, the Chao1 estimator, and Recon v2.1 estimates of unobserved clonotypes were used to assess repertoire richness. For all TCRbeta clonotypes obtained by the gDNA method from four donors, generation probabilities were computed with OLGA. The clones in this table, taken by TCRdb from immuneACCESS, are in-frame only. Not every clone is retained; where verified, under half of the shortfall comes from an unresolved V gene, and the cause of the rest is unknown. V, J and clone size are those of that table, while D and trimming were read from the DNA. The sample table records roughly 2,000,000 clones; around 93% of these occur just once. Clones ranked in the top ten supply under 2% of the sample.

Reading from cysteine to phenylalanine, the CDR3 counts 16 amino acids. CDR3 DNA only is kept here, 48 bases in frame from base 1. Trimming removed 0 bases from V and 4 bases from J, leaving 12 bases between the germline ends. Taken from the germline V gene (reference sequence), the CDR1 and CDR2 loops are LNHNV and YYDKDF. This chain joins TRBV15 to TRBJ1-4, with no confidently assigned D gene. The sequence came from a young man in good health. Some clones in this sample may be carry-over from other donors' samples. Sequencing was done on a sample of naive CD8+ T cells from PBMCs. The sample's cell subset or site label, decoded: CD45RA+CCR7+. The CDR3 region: CATSRDSELLNEKLFF. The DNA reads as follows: TGTGCCACCAGCAGAGATTCGGAGCTACTTAATGAAAAACTGTTTTTT.